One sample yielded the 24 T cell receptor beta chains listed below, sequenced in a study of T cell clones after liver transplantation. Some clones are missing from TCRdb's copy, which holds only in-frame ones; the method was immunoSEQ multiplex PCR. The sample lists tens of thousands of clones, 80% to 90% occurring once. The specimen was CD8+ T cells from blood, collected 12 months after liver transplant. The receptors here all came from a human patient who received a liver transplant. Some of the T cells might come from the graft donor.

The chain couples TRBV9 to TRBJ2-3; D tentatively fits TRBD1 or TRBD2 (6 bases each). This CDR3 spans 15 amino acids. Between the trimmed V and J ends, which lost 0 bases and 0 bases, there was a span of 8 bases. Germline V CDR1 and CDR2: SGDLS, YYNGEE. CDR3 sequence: CASSVGGGSTDTQYF. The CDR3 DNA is TGTGCCAGCAGCGTAGGAGGGGGGAGCACAGATACGCAGTATTTT.

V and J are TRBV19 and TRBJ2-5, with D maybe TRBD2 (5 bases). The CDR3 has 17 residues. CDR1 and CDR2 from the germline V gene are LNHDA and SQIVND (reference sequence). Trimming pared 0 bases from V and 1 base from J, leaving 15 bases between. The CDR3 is CASSIDLIWRAQETQYF. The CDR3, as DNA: TGTGCCAGTAGTATAGATCTTATATGGCGGGCCCAAGAGACCCAGTACTTC.

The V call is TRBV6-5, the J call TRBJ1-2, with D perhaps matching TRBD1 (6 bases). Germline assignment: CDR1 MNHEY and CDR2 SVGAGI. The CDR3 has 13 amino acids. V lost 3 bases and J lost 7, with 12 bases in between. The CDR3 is CASSYSGALGYTF. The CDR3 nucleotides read TGTGCCAGCAGTTATTCGGGGGCGCTTGGCTACACCTTC.

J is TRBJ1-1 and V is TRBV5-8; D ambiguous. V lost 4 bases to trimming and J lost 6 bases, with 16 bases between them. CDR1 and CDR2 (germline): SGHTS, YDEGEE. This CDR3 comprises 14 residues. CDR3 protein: CASSIAVAGAEAFF. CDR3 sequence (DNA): TGTGCCAGCAGCATCGCTGTCGCTGGGGCTGAAGCTTTCTTT. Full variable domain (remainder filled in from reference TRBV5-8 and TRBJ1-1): EAGVTQSPTHLIKTRGQQATLRCSPISGHTSVYWYQQALGLGLQFLLWYDEGEERNRGNFPPRFSGRQFPNYSSELNVNALELEDSALYLCASSIAVAGAEAFFGQGTRLTVV.

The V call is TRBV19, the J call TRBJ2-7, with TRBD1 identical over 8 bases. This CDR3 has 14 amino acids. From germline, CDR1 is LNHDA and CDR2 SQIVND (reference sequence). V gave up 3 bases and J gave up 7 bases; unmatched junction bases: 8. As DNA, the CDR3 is TGTGCCAGTAGTATGATTACAGGACAGGGAGAGCAGTACTTC. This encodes CASSMITGQGEQYF. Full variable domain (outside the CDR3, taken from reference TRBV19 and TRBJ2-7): DGGITQSPKYLFRKEGQNVTLSCEQNLNHDAMYWYRQDPGQGLRLIYYSQIVNDFQKGDIAEGYSVSREKKESFPLTVTSAQKNPTAFYLCASSMITGQGEQYFGPGTRLTVT.

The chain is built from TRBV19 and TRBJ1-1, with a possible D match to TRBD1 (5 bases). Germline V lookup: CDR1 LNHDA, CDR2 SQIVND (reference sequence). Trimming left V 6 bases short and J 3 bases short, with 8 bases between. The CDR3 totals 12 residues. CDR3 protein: CASREGYTEAFF. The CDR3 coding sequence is TGTGCCAGTAGGGAGGGGTACACTGAAGCTTTCTTT.

The CDR3 nucleotides read TGTGCCAGCAGTGAAGTGTTGAGGGGCAGAGCTGCAACTAATGAAAAACTGTTTTTT. This gives the protein CASSEVLRGRAATNEKLFF. This rearrangement joins TRBV6-1 to TRBJ1-4, with D maybe TRBD1 (5 bases). Trimming pared 1 base from V and 0 bases from J, leaving 18 bases between. Per the germline V gene, CDR1 is MNHNS and CDR2 is SASEGT. This CDR3 region has 19 residues.

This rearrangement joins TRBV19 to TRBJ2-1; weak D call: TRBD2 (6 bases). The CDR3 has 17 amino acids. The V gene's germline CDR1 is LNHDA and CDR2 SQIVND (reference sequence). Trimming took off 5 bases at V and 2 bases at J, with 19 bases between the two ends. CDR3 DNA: TGTGCCAGTAGTGCGATCACTCCTAGCGTCCCCTACAATGAGCAGTTCTTC. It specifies CASSAITPSVPYNEQFF. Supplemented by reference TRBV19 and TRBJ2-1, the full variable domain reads DGGITQSPKYLFRKEGQNVTLSCEQNLNHDAMYWYRQDPGQGLRLIYYSQIVNDFQKGDIAEGYSVSREKKESFPLTVTSAQKNPTAFYLCASSAITPSVPYNEQFFGPGTRLTVL.

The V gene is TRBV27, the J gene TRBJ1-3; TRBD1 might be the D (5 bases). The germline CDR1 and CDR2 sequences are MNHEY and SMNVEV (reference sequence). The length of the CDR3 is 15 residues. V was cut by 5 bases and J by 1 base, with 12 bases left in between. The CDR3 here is CASSPQGLSGNTIYF. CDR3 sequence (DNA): TGTGCCAGCAGTCCGCAGGGACTATCTGGAAACACCATATATTTT.

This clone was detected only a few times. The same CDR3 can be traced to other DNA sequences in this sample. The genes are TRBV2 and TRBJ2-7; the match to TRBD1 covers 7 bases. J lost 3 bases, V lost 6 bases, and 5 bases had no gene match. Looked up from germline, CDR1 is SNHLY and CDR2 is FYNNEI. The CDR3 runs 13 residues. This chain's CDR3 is CASRRDRDYEQYF. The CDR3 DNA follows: TGTGCCAGCAGAAGGGACAGAGACTACGAGCAGTACTTC.

In DNA form, the CDR3 reads TGTGCCAGCAACGGGGGTTATTCCTACGAGCAGTACTTC. Protein sequence: CASNGGYSYEQYF. The chain joins TRBV6-1 to TRBJ2-7, with a possible D match to TRBD2 (6 bases). Trimming stripped 7 bases from V and 1 base from J, with 11 bases between. This CDR3 spans 13 amino acids. From germline, CDR1 is MNHNS and CDR2 SASEGT.

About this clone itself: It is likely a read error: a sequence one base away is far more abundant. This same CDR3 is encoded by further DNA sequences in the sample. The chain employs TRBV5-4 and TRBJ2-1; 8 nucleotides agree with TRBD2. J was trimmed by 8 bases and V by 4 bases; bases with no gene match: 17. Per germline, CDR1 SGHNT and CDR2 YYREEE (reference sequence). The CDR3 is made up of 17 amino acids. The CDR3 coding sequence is TGTGCCAGCAGCCACATTGCCAGAGCGGGAGCTAGAGATGAGCAGTTCTTC. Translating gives CASSHIARAGARDEQFF.

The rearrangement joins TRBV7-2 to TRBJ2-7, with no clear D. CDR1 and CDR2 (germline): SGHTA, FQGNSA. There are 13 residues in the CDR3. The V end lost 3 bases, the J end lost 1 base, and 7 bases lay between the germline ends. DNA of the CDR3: TGTGCCAGCAGCTTTAGCAGGTCCTACGAGCAGTACTTC. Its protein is CASSFSRSYEQYF.

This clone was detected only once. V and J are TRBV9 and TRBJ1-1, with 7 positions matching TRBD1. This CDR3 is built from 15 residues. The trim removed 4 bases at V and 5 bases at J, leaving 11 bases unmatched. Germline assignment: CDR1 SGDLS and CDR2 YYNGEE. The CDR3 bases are TGTGCCAGCAGCCCCGGGGACAGCGGGGGGACTGAAGCTTTCTTT. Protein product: CASSPGDSGGTEAFF. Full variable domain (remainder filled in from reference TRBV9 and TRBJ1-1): DSGVTQTPKHLITATGQRVTLRCSPRSGDLSVYWYQQSLDQGLQFLIQYYNGEERAKGNILERFSAQQFPDLHSELNLSSLELGDSALYFCASSPGDSGGTEAFFGQGTRLTVV.

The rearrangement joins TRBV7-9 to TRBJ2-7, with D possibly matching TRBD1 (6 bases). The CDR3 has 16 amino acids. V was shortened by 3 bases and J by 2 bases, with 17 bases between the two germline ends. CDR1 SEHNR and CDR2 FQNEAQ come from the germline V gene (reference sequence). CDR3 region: CASSFSGTKNTYEQYF. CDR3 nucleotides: TGTGCCAGCAGCTTCTCCGGGACAAAAAATACCTACGAGCAGTACTTC.

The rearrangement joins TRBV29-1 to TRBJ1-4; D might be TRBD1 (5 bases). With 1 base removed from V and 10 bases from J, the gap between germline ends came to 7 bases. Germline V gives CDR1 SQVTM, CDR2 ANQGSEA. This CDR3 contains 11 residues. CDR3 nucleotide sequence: TGCAGCGTTGAAGGGGGCGCAAAACTGTTTTTT. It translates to CSVEGGAKLFF.

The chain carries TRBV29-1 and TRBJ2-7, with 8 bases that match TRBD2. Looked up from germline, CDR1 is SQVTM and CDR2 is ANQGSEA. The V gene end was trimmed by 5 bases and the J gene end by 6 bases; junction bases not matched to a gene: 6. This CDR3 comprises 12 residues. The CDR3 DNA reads TGCAGCGTTTTCACGGGGGGGCCCGAGCAGTACTTC. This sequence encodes CSVFTGGPEQYF.

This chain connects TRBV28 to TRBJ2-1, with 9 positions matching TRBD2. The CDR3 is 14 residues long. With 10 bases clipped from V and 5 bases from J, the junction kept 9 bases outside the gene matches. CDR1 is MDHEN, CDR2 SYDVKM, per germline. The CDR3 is CATLSGRRNNEQFF. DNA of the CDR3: TGTGCCACCTTGAGCGGGAGGAGGAACAATGAGCAGTTCTTC.

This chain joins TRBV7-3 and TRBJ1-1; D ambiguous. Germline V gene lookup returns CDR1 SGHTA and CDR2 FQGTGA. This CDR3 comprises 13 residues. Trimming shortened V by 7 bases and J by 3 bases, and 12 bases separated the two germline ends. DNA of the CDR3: TGTGCCAGCACCACGACCGGGGACACTGAAGCTTTCTTT. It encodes CASTTTGDTEAFF.

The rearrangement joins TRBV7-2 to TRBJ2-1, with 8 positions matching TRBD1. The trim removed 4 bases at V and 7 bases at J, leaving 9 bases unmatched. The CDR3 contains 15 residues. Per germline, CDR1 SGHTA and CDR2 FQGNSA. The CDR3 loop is CASSSDRVIWNEQFF. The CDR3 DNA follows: TGTGCCAGCAGCTCGGACAGGGTAATTTGGAATGAGCAGTTCTTC. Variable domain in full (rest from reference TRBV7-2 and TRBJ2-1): GAGVSQSPSNKVTEKGKDVELRCDPISGHTALYWYRQSLGQGLEFLIYFQGNSAPDKSGLPSDRFSAERTGGSVSTLTIQRTQQEDSAVYLCASSSDRVIWNEQFFGPGTRLTVL.

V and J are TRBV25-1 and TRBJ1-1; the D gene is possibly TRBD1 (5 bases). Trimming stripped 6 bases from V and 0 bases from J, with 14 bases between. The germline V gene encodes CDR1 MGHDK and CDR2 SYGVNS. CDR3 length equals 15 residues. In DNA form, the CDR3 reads TGTGCCAGCAGACTCCCACCAGGGATGAACACTGAAGCTTTCTTT. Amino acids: CASRLPPGMNTEAFF. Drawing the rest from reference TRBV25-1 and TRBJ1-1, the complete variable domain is EADIYQTPRYLVIGTGKKITLECSQTMGHDKMYWYQQDPGMELHLIHYSYGVNSTEKGDLSSESTVSRIRTEHFPLTLESARPSHTSQYLCASRLPPGMNTEAFFGQGTRLTVV.

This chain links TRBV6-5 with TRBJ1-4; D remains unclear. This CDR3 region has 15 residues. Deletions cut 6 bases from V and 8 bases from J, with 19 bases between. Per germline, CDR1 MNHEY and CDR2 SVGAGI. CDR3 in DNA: TGTGCCAGCAGCAACTCCGGCCGAGAGAAAGAAAAACTGTTTTTT. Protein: CASSNSGREKEKLFF.

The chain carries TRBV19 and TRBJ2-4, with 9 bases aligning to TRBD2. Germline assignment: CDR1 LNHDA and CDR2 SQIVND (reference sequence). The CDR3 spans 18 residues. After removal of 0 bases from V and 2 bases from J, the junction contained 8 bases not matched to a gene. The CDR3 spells CASSIDGSGRMSKNIQYF. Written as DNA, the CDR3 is TGTGCCAGTAGTATAGATGGTAGCGGGAGAATGTCCAAAAACATTCAGTACTTC.

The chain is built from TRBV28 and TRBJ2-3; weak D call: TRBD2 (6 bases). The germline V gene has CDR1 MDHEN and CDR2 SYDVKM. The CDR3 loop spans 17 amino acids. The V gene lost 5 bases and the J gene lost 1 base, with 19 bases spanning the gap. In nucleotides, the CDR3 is TGTGCCAGCAGTCCTCAGCGTAGGGGAGGTGGCACAGATACGCAGTATTTT. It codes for CASSPQRRGGGTDTQYF.